This TCR beta chain was sequenced during a study of CD8 T cells in Susac syndrome. Trimming cost V 3 bases and J 4 bases, with 17 bases left between them. CDR3 length: 16 residues. The germline V gene has CDR1 LNHDA and CDR2 SQIVND (reference sequence). RNA was extracted with the RNeasy kit, and a quantity of roughly 0.5 to 1 ug was reverse transcribed using random hexamers. An immunoSEQ multiplex PCR generated amplified TCR beta CDR3 products spanning 54 Vbeta and 13 Jbeta. TCRdb re-called the immunoSEQ multiplex PCR reads with MiXCR, one entry per CDR3 protein. The sample contains some 75,000 distinct CDR3 sequences, 90% to 95% of which appear only once.

The V call is TRBV19, the J call TRBJ2-3; D assignment may be TRBD1 or TRBD2 (5 bases each). Input material: CD8+ T cells from PBMCs. The clonotype comes from a human donor with Susac syndrome. CDR3 region: CASSIPLGAQADTQYF. DNA for the CDR3: TGTGCCAGTAGTATTCCCCTCGGGGCGCAGGCAGATACGCAGTATTTT.